These T cell receptor beta chains were read from a single sample in a study of blood T cell repertoires in COVID-19. The assay was immunoSEQ multiplex PCR, and TCRdb's table has in-frame clones only and misses some. The sample yields tens of thousands of clones, more than 75% seen once. Material for sequencing was peripheral blood. The source is a human donor in a cohort sampled during active COVID-19. Each CDR3 is given with its conserved first and last residue. The order of the fields is J gene, D gene, V gene, CDR3 DNA, CDR3 protein. D genes are given only for firm matches.

J gene: TRBJ2-1
D gene: TRBD2
V gene: TRBV7-6
CDR3 DNA: TGTGCCAGCAGCACAGGACTAGCGGGGACCTACAATGAGCAGTTCTTC
CDR3 protein: CASSTGLAGTYNEQFF

J gene: TRBJ2-7
D gene: NA
V gene: TRBV14
CDR3 DNA: TGTGCCAGCAGCCATATACACCAACCACCCTACGAGCAGTACTTC
CDR3 protein: CASSHIHQPPYEQYF

J gene: TRBJ1-1
D gene: NA
V gene: TRBV2
CDR3 DNA: TGTGCCAGCGGTCGGGGGGGCGGTAACACTGAAGCTTTCTTT
CDR3 protein: CASGRGGGNTEAFF

J gene: TRBJ2-2
D gene: TRBD2
V gene: TRBV3-1/TRBV3-2
CDR3 DNA: TGTGCCAGCAGCCATAGGCTAGCGGTAACCGGGGAGCTGTTTTTT
CDR3 protein: CASSHRLAVTGELFF

J gene: TRBJ1-3
D gene: NA
V gene: TRBV5-1
CDR3 DNA: TGCGCCAGCAGCTTGGCCGGGTCTCCCGGAAACACCATATATTTT
CDR3 protein: CASSLAGSPGNTIYF

J gene: TRBJ2-1
D gene: TRBD2
V gene: TRBV11-2
CDR3 DNA: TGTGCCAGCAGCTACGGACTAGCGGTTGAGCAGTTCTTC
CDR3 protein: CASSYGLAVEQFF

J gene: TRBJ2-1
D gene: TRBD2
V gene: TRBV5-1
CDR3 DNA: TGCGCCAGCAGCTTTAGCGGGAGCTCCTACAATGAGCAGTTCTTC
CDR3 protein: CASSFSGSSYNEQFF

J gene: TRBJ2-5
D gene: NA
V gene: TRBV7-2
CDR3 DNA: TGTGCCAGCAGCTTATACTCCCAGGGAGAGACCCAGTACTTC
CDR3 protein: CASSLYSQGETQYF

J gene: TRBJ2-5
D gene: TRBD2
V gene: TRBV24-1
CDR3 DNA: TGTGCCACCAGTGATGCGGGGGAAGAGACCCAGTACTTC
CDR3 protein: CATSDAGEETQYF

J gene: TRBJ2-7
D gene: TRBD1
V gene: TRBV7-2
CDR3 DNA: TGTGCCAGCAGCTCCGACAGGGGGCTTTACGAGCAGTACTTC
CDR3 protein: CASSSDRGLYEQYF

J gene: TRBJ2-5
D gene: TRBD1
V gene: TRBV5-1
CDR3 DNA: TGCGCCAGCAGCGCCACCGGGACAGGGGGCCAAGAGACCCAGTACTTC
CDR3 protein: CASSATGTGGQETQYF